This T cell receptor (beta chain) derives from a study of T cell clones after liver transplantation. Study in general: Graft-donor-reactive sequences were compared with third-party-reactive TCRbeta sequences from pre-transplant mixed lymphocyte reactions. Until 12-24 months post-transplant, subjects got standard immunosuppression and no induction.

Clones were read by immunoSEQ multiplex PCR, and TCRdb kept only the in-frame ones, dropping some. The table shows about 76,000 clones, with roughly 80% occurring only once. CDR1 and CDR2 from the germline V gene are SEHNR and FQNEAQ (reference sequence). The CDR3 consists of 14 residues. V was pared by 2 bases and J by 4 bases, with 11 bases between. Study-level findings and limits: A larger donor-reactive than third-party decline suggested partial antigen-specific deletion. Rather than being deleted, graft donor-reactive T cells may have moved into the graft.

Details on this clone: Its antigen is unidentified.

Sample: CD4+ T cells from blood, taken at the 22-month timepoint. The rearrangement uses TRBV7-9 and TRBJ1-1, with D maybe TRBD1 (5 bases). The TCR sequence derives from a human patient who received a liver transplant. Some T cells may have originated in the graft donor. CDR3 DNA: TGTGCCAGCAGCTTAATCTGGGGACTCACTGAAGCTTTCTTT. It translates to CASSLIWGLTEAFF. Variable domain in full (rest from reference TRBV7-9 and TRBJ1-1): DTGVSQNPRHKITKRGQNVTFRCDPISEHNRLYWYRQTLGQGPEFLTYFQNEAQLEKSRLLSDRFSAERPKGSFSTLEIQRTEQGDSAMYLCASSLIWGLTEAFFGQGTRLTVV.